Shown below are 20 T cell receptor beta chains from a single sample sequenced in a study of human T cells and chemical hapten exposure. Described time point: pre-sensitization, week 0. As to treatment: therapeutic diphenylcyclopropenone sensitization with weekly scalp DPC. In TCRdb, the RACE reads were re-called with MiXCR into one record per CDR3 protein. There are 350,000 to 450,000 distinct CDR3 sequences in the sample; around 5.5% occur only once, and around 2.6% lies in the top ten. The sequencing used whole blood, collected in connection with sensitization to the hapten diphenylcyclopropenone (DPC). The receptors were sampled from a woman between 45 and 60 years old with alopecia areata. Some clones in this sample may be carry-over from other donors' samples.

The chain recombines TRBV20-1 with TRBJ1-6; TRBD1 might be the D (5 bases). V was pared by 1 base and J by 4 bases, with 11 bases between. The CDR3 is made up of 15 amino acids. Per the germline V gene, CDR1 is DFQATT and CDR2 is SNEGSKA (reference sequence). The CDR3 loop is CSARAGARYNSPLHF. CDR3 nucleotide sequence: TGCAGTGCTAGAGCCGGGGCCAGGTATAATTCACCCCTCCACTTT.

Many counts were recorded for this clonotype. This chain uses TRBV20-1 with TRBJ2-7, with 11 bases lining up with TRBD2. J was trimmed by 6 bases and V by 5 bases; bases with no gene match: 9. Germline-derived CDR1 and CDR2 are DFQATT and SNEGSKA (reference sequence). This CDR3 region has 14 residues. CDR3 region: CSAPRLAGTGEQYF. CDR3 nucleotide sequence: TGCAGTGCTCCCCGACTAGCGGGAACGGGCGAGCAGTACTTC.

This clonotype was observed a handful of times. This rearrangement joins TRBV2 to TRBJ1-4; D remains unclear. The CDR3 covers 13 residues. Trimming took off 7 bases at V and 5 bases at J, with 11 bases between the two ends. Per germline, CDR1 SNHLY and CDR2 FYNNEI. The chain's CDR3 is CASNSVENEKLFF. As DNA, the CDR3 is TGTGCCAGCAACAGTGTCGAGAATGAAAAACTGTTTTTT.

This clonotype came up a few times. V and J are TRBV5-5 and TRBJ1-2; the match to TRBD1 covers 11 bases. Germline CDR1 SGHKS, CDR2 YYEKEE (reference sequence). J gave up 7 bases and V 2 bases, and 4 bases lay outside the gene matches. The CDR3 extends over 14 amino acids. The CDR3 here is CASSLGDRGAGYTF. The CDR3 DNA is TGTGCCAGCAGCTTAGGGGACAGGGGGGCTGGCTACACCTTC.

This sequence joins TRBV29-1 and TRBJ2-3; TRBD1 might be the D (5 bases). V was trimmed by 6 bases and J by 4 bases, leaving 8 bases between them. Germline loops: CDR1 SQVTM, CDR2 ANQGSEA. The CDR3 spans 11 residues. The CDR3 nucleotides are TGCAGCGTGCCCAGGGCAGATACGCAGTATTTT. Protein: CSVPRADTQYF.

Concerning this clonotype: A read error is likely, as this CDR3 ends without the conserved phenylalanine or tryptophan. Here the CDR3 DNA reads TGTGCCAGCAGCTTTTCCCGAAATGGCTACACCCTC. This sequence encodes CASSFSRNGYTL. This rearrangement joins TRBV7-2 to TRBJ1-2, with D uncertain. Between the trimmed V and J ends, which lost 3 bases and 6 bases, there was a span of 8 bases. The CDR3 runs to 12 residues. Per germline, CDR1 SGHTA and CDR2 FQGNSA.

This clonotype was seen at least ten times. The CDR3 is CASSQEGAGLGNTIYF. The CDR3 DNA is TGCGCCAGCAGCCAAGAAGGTGCAGGGCTGGGAAACACCATATATTTT. V gene TRBV4-3 combines with J gene TRBJ1-3, with a possible D match to TRBD1 (5 bases). Trimming removed 0 bases from V and 4 bases from J, with 13 bases in between. The CDR3 runs 16 residues. Germline V gene data show CDR1 as LGHNA and CDR2 as YSLEER.

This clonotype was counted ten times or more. CDR3 protein: CASSQGPQETQYF. The DNA for the CDR3 is TGTGCCAGCAGCCAAGGACCCCAAGAGACCCAGTACTTC. The gene calls are TRBV6-5 and TRBJ2-5; D remains ambiguous. This CDR3 has 13 amino acids. V shed 6 bases and J shed 1 base, with 9 bases lying between them. CDR1 MNHEY and CDR2 SVGAGI come from the germline V gene.

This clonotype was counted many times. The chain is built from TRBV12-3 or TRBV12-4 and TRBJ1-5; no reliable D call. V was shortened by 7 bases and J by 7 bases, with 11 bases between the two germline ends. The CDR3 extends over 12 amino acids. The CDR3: CASTDLGQPQHF. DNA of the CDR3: TGTGCCAGCACCGATTTAGGACAGCCCCAGCATTTT.

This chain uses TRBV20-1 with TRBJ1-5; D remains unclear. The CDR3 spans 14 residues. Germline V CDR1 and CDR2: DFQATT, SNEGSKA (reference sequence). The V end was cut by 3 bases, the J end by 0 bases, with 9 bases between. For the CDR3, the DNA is TGCAGTGCTAGTTCGGCGAATAGCAATCAGCCCCAGCATTTT. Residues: CSASSANSNQPQHF.

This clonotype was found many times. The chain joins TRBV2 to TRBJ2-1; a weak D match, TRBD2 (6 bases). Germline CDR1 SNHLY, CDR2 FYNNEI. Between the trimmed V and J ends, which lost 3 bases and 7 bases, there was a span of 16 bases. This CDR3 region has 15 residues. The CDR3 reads CASSDGRGSSNEQFF. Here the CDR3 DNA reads TGTGCCAGCAGTGATGGGCGGGGTTCATCGAATGAGCAGTTCTTC. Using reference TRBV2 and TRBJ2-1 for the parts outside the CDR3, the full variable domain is EPEVTQTPSHQVTQMGQEVILRCVPISNHLYFYWYRQILGQKVEFLVSFYNNEISEKSEIFDDQFSVERPDGSNFTLKIRSTKLEDSAMYFCASSDGRGSSNEQFFGPGTRLTVL.

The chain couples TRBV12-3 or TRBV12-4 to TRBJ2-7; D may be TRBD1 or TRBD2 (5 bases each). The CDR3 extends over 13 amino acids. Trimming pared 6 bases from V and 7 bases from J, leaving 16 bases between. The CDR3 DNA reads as TGTGCCAGCAGACCCGGGGCTCCTTCAGAGCAGTACTTC. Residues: CASRPGAPSEQYF.

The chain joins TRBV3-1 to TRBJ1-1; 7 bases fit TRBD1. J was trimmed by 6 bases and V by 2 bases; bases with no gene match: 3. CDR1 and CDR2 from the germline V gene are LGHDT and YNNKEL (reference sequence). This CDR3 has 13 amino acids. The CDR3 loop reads CASSQNRGPEAFF. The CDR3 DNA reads TGTGCCAGCAGCCAAAACAGGGGACCTGAAGCTTTCTTT.

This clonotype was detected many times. The CDR3: CASSLGHLNSPLHF. As DNA, the CDR3 is TGTGCCAGCAGCTTAGGACACCTCAATTCACCCCTCCACTTT. V is TRBV7-2 and J is TRBJ1-6; D remains unclear. Germline V gene sequence: CDR1 SGHTA, CDR2 FQGNSA. This CDR3 comprises 14 residues. V gave up 1 base and J gave up 7 bases, with 8 bases separating them.

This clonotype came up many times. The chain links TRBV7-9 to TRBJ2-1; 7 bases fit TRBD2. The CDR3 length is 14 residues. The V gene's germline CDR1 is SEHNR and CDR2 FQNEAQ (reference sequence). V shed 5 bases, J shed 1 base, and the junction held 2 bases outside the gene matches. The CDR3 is CASSRGGSYNEQFF. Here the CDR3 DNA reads TGTGCCAGCAGCCGCGGGGGATCCTACAATGAGCAGTTCTTC.

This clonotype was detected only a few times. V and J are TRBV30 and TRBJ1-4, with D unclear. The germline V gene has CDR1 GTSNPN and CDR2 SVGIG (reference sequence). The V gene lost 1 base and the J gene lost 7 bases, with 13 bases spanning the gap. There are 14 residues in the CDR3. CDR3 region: CAWSEQLAPEKLFF. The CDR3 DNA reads TGTGCCTGGAGTGAGCAATTAGCGCCTGAAAAACTGTTTTTT.

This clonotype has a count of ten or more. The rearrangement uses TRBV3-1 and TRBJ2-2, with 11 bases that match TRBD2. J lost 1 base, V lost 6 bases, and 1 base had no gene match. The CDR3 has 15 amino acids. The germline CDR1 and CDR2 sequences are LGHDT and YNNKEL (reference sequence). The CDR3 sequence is CASSGLAGNTGELFF. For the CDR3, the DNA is TGTGCCAGCAGTGGACTAGCGGGGAACACCGGGGAGCTGTTTTTT.

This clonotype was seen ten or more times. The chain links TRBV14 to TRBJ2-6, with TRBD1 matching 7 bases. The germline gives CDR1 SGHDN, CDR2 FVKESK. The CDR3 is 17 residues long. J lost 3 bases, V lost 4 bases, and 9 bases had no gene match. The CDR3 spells CASSPRQGWNGANVLTF. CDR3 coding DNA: TGTGCCAGCAGCCCCCGACAGGGTTGGAATGGGGCCAACGTCCTGACTTTC.

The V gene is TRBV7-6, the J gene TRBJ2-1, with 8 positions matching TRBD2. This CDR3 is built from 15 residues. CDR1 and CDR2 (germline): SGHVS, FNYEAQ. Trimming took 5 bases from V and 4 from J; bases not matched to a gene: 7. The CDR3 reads CASSPAGGGYNEQFF. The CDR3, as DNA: TGTGCCAGCAGCCCCGCCGGGGGGGGGTACAATGAGCAGTTCTTC.

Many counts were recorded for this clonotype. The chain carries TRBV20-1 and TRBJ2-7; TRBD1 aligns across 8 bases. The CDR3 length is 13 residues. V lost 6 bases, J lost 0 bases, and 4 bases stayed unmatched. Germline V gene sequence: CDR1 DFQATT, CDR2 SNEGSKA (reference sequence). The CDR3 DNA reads TGCAGTGCAAGGACAGGGAGCTCCTACGAGCAGTACTTC. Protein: CSARTGSSYEQYF.